Below are 20 T cell receptor beta chains sequenced from a single sample in a study of OX40 agonist ivuxolimab in advanced cancers. TCRdb's copy holds only in-frame clones and misses some; the assay was immunoSEQ multiplex PCR. The sample yields fewer than 85,000 clones, 88% seen once. The sample in question was CD4+ or CD8+ T cells sorted from blood, obtained in a trial of the OX40 agonist ivuxolimab. The receptors here all came from an adult with an advanced solid tumor such as melanoma, head and neck, liver or kidney cancer.

This clone was recorded only once. The chain is built from TRBV10-3 and TRBJ2-5; D is perhaps TRBD2 (6 bases). V was pared by 10 bases and J by 5 bases, with 20 bases between. CDR3 length: 14 amino acids. Germline CDR1 ENHRY, CDR2 SYGVKD. The CDR3 DNA sequence: TGTGCCACCGGTATAGGGACTGCCGGGGAGACCCAGTACTTC. Protein product: CATGIGTAGETQYF.

The chain has TRBV9 and TRBJ1-2; TRBD1 matches 7 bases. Germline V gene lookup returns CDR1 SGDLS and CDR2 YYNGEE. The CDR3 has 14 amino acids. Unmatched junction bases numbered 6, after V lost 3 bases and J lost 4 bases. The CDR3 loop reads CASSADRGPYGYTF. The CDR3 nucleotides are TGTGCCAGCAGCGCAGATAGGGGGCCCTATGGCTACACCTTC.

The V call is TRBV9, the J call TRBJ1-2; D not resolved. The CDR3 is 12 amino acids. CDR1 is SGDLS and CDR2 is YYNGEE in the germline V gene. The ends were cut back, 3 bases at V and 5 bases at J, with 8 bases in the middle. The CDR3 DNA reads as TGTGCCAGCAGCGACCTCGAATATGGCTACACCTTC. Protein product: CASSDLEYGYTF.

This sequence joins TRBV30 and TRBJ2-2; the D gene is possibly TRBD1 (6 bases). V lost 7 bases to trimming and J lost 6 bases, with 15 bases between them. The V gene's germline CDR1 is GTSNPN and CDR2 SVGIG (reference sequence). The CDR3 is 13 residues long. Written as DNA, the CDR3 is TGTGCCTATACAGGGTATGCGGCCGGGGAGCTGTTTTTT. Translated, it gives CAYTGYAAGELFF.

The V call is TRBV28, the J call TRBJ2-4, with 7 bases that match TRBD1. The ends lost 6 bases at V and 6 bases at J; junction bases unmatched: 2. Germline CDR1 MDHEN, CDR2 SYDVKM. The CDR3 length is 12 residues. The chain's CDR3 is CASRGDRNIQYF. The CDR3 region has the DNA TGTGCCAGCAGAGGGGACAGAAACATTCAGTACTTC.

This clone has a handful of counts. The chain carries TRBV6-5 and TRBJ1-1; no reliable D call. CDR3 length: 13 amino acids. Germline assignment: CDR1 MNHEY and CDR2 SVGAGI. Trimming removed 6 bases at V and 0 bases at J, with 8 bases between. Here the CDR3 DNA reads TGTGCCAGCAGCCCTGGCCTGAACACTGAAGCTTTCTTT. It yields the protein CASSPGLNTEAFF.

V is TRBV6-5 and J is TRBJ1-2, with 8 bases lining up with TRBD1. CDR3 length equals 14 residues. CDR1 is MNHEY and CDR2 is SVGAGI in the germline V gene. The V segment lost 6 bases and the J segment 5 bases; nucleotides outside the gene matches: 8. CDR3 sequence reads: CASRSTGTGYGYTF. The CDR3 DNA reads as TGTGCCAGCAGATCGACCGGGACAGGTTATGGCTACACCTTC.

The V gene is TRBV19, the J gene TRBJ2-7, with 7 bases aligning to TRBD2. The length of the CDR3 is 14 residues. With 5 bases clipped from V and 7 bases from J, the junction kept 11 bases outside the gene matches. Germline values: CDR1 LNHDA, CDR2 SQIVND (reference sequence). The CDR3 sequence is CASSRGEGPREQYF. The CDR3 region has the DNA TGTGCCAGTAGTCGGGGGGAGGGGCCTCGGGAGCAGTACTTC.

The V gene is TRBV19, the J gene TRBJ1-5, with TRBD1 as a possible D gene (6 bases). The germline gives CDR1 LNHDA, CDR2 SQIVND (reference sequence). The CDR3 has 14 residues. Trimming cost V 6 bases and J 7 bases, with 16 bases left between them. CDR3 loop: CASRRQAGQQPQHF. CDR3 coding DNA: TGTGCCAGTAGGCGACAGGCAGGACAGCAGCCCCAGCATTTT.

The chain carries TRBV18 and TRBJ2-5; D may be TRBD1 (5 bases). This CDR3 has 11 amino acids. Trimming removed 6 bases from V and 5 bases from J, with 7 bases in between. The germline gives CDR1 KGHSH, CDR2 LQKENI. CDR3 DNA sequence: TGTGCCAGCTCTTCAGGGGAGACCCAGTACTTC. Its translation: CASSSGETQYF.

CDR3 protein: CASSVEGWGAKTF. The CDR3 nucleotides read TGTGCCAGCAGCGTAGAAGGATGGGGGGCGAAGACCTTC. The V gene is TRBV9, the J gene TRBJ1-2, with a weak D call TRBD1 (6 bases). Trimming shortened V by 0 bases and J by 14 bases, and 17 bases separated the two germline ends. The CDR3 runs to 13 residues. Germline assignment: CDR1 SGDLS and CDR2 YYNGEE. The full variable domain, its missing parts supplied by reference TRBV9 and TRBJ1-2, is DSGVTQTPKHLITATGQRVTLRCSPRSGDLSVYWYQQSLDQGLQFLIQYYNGEERAKGNILERFSAQQFPDLHSELNLSSLELGDSALYFCASSVEGWGAKTFGSGTRLTVV.

The gene calls are TRBV9 and TRBJ2-2; D remains unclear. V shed 4 bases and J shed 2 bases, with 12 bases lying between them. CDR1 and CDR2 (germline): SGDLS, YYNGEE. The CDR3 extends over 15 amino acids. The CDR3 DNA reads as TGTGCCAGCAGCCCCCCCCCTCCCAACACCGGGGAGCTGTTTTTT. This codes for CASSPPPPNTGELFF.

The chain recombines TRBV28 with TRBJ1-5; no clear D gene. The V and J ends lost 8 bases and 6 bases respectively, with 20 bases between them. The CDR3 is 15 residues long. Germline CDR1 and CDR2: MDHEN and SYDVKM. In DNA form, the CDR3 reads TGTGCCAGCCATCCCGCGCGGGAGCAGACTCAGCCCCAGCATTTT. This gives the protein CASHPAREQTQPQHF.

The chain couples TRBV29-1 to TRBJ2-1; a weak D match, TRBD1 (6 bases). Germline-derived CDR1 and CDR2 are SQVTM and ANQGSEA. The V gene lost 3 bases and the J gene lost 3 bases, with 12 bases spanning the gap. The CDR3 length is 14 residues. CDR3 amino acids: CSVDQGNYYNEQFF. CDR3 coding DNA: TGCAGCGTTGACCAGGGGAACTACTACAATGAGCAGTTCTTC.

The J gene is TRBJ2-7, the V gene TRBV7-2; D gene uncertain. Germline CDR1 SGHTA, CDR2 FQGNSA. The CDR3 consists of 15 residues. Trimming left V 0 bases short and J 2 bases short, with 11 bases between. CDR3 sequence reads: CASSLAGSTTYEQYF. The CDR3 coding sequence is TGTGCCAGCAGCTTAGCAGGGTCCACGACCTACGAGCAGTACTTC. The entire variable domain, with the rest obtained from reference TRBV7-2 and TRBJ2-7, is as follows: GAGVSQSPSNKVTEKGKDVELRCDPISGHTALYWYRQSLGQGLEFLIYFQGNSAPDKSGLPSDRFSAERTGGSVSTLTIQRTQQEDSAVYLCASSLAGSTTYEQYFGPGTRLTVT.

V gene TRBV6-1 combines with J gene TRBJ2-2; the match to TRBD2 covers 11 bases. The germline CDR1 and CDR2 sequences are MNHNS and SASEGT. The CDR3 contains 15 residues. With V trimmed by 5 bases and J by 6 bases, 5 bases remained unmatched. In nucleotides, the CDR3 is TGTGCCAGCAGTCTAGCGGGGGGCATCTCCGGGGAGCTGTTTTTT. Translation: CASSLAGGISGELFF.

The chain is built from TRBV2 and TRBJ1-2; D remains ambiguous. Germline loops: CDR1 SNHLY, CDR2 FYNNEI. This CDR3 is built from 15 residues. V was clipped by 2 bases and J by 3 bases, with 13 bases between them. DNA of the CDR3: TGTGCCAGCAGTGAATTTAATACGGAAGACTATGGCTACACCTTC. It specifies CASSEFNTEDYGYTF.

Details on this clone: Additional DNA sequences in this sample encode the identical CDR3. The V gene is TRBV2, the J gene TRBJ1-2; 12 positions agree with TRBD1. The V gene end was trimmed by 5 bases and the J gene end by 8 bases; junction bases not matched to a gene: 9. This CDR3 spans 15 amino acids. Germline CDR1 is SNHLY and CDR2 is FYNNEI. The CDR3 DNA reads as TGTGCCAGCAGTCCACCGGGACAGGGGGCTGGAGGCTACACCTTC. Amino acid sequence: CASSPPGQGAGGYTF.

The chain couples TRBV20-1 to TRBJ1-1; D is unclear. From germline, CDR1 is DFQATT and CDR2 SNEGSKA (reference sequence). The CDR3 consists of 11 residues. V gave up 1 base and J gave up 11 bases, with 11 bases separating them. The CDR3: CSARVGRGAFF. DNA of the CDR3: TGCAGTGCTAGAGTTGGGCGAGGGGCTTTCTTT.

The V call is TRBV9, the J call TRBJ2-3; 16 nucleotides align to TRBD2. Germline loops: CDR1 SGDLS, CDR2 YYNGEE. The V and J ends lost 4 bases and 0 bases, in that order; junction bases with no gene match: 2. There are 17 residues in the CDR3. CDR3 sequence reads: CASSSGLAGGSTDTQYF. CDR3 DNA: TGTGCCAGCAGCTCGGGACTAGCGGGAGGGAGCACAGATACGCAGTATTTT. The complete variable domain, with remaining parts taken from reference TRBV9 and TRBJ2-3, reads DSGVTQTPKHLITATGQRVTLRCSPRSGDLSVYWYQQSLDQGLQFLIQYYNGEERAKGNILERFSAQQFPDLHSELNLSSLELGDSALYFCASSSGLAGGSTDTQYFGPGTRLTVL.